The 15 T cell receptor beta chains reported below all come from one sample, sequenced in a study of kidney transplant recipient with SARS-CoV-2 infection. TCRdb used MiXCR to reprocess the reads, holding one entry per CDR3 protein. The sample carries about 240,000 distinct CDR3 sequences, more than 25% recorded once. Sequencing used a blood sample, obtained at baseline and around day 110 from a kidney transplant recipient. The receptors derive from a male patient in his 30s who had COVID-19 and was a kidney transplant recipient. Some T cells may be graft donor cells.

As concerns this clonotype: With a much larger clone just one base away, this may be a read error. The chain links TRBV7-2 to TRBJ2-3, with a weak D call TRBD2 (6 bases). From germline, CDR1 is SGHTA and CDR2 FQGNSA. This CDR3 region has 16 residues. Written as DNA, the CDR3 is TGTGCCAGCAGCTTAGTCGGGAGTGGTATCACAGATGCGCAGTATTTT. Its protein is CASSLVGSGITDAQYF. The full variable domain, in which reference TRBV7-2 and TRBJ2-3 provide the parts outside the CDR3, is GAGVSQSPSNKVTEKGKDVELRCDPISGHTALYWYRQSLGQGLEFLIYFQGNSAPDKSGLPSDRFSAERTGGSVSTLTIQRTQQEDSAVYLCASSLVGSGITDAQYFGPGTRLTVL.

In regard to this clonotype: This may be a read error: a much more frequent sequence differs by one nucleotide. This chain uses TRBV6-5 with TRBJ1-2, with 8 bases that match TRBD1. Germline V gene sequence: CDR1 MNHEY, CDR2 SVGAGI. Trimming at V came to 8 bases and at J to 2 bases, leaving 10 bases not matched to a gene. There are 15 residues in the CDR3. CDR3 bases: TGTGCCAGCGGTAAAGGGACAGGAGAAAACTATGGCTACACCTTC. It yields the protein CASGKGTGENYGYTF.

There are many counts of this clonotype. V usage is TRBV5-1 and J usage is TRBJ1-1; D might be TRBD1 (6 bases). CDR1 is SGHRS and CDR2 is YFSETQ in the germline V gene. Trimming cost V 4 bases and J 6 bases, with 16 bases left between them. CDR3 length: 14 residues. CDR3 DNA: TGCGCCAGCAGCACATCCTGGGGACACCCTGAAGCTTTCTTT. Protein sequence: CASSTSWGHPEAFF. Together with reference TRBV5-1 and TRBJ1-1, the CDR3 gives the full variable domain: KAGVTQTPRYLIKTRGQQVTLSCSPISGHRSVSWYQQTPGQGLQFLFEYFSETQRNKGNFPGRFSGRQFSNSRSEMNVSTLELGDSALYLCASSTSWGHPEAFFGQGTRLTVV.

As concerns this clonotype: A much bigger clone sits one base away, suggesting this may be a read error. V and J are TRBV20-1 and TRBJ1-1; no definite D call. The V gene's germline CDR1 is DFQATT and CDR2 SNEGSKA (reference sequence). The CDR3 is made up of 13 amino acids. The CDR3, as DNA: TGCGGTGCTAGTCGCGATGAGGACACTGAAGCTTTCTTT. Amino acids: CGASRDEDTEAFF.

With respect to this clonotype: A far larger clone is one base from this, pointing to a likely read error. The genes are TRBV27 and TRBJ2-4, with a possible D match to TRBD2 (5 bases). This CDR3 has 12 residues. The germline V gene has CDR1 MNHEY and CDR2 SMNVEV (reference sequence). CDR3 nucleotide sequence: TGTGCCAGCAGTCCCTATCCGAATGAGCGGTTCTTC. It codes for CASSPYPNERFF.

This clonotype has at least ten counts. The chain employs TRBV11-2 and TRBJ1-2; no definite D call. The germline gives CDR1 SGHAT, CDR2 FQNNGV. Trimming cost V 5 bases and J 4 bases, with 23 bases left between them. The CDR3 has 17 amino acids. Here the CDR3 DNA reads TGTGCCAGCAGCAAGGCGGAAACAAGCAGAAAGACCTATGGCTACACCTTC. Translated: CASSKAETSRKTYGYTF.

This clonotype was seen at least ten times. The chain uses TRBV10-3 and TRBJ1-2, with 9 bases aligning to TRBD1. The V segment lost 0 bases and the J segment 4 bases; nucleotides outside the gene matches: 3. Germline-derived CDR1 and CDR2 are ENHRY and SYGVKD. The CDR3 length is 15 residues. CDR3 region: CAISESQGASYGYTF. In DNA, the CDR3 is TGTGCCATCAGTGAGTCACAGGGGGCGTCCTATGGCTACACCTTC.

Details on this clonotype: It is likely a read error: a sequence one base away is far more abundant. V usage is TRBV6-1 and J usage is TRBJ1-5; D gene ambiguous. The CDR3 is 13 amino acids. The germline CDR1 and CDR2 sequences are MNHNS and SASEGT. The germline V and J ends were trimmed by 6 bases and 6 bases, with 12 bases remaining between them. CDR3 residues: CASRAEAIQPQHF. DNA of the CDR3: TGTGCCAGCAGGGCGGAGGCAATTCAGCCCCAGCATTTT.

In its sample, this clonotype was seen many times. The CDR3 bases are TGTGCCAGCAGCGGCCTTAGGGTCGTTAGAAAGACCTATGGCTACACCTTC. It encodes CASSGLRVVRKTYGYTF. The V and J genes are TRBV16 and TRBJ1-2, with D unclear. V was cut by 5 bases and J by 4 bases, with 23 bases left in between. Germline V gene sequence: CDR1 KGHSY, CDR2 FQNENV. This CDR3 spans 17 amino acids.

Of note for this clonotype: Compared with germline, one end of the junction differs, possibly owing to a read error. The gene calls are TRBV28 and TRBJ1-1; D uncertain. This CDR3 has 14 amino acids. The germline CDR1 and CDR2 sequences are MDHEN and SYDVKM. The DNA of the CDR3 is TGTGCCAGCGGTTTATCCGGAGGGAACACTGAAGCTTTCTTT. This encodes CASGLSGGNTEAFF.

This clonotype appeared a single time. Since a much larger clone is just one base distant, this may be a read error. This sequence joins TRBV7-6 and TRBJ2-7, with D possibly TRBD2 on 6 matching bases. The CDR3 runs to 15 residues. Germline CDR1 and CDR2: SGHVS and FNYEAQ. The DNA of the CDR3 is TGTACCACCGGAGGTGGGCGGGGAGCCACCTACGAGCAGTACTTC. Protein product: CTTGGGRGATYEQYF.

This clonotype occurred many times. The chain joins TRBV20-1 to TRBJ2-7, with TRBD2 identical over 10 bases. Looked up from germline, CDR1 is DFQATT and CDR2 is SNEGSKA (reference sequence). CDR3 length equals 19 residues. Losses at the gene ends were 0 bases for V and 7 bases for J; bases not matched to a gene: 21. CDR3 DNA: TGCAGTGCTAGAGACCTCTGGGCTAGCGGGAGTTCCTCGGTACTGGAGCAGTACTTC. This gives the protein CSARDLWASGSSSVLEQYF.

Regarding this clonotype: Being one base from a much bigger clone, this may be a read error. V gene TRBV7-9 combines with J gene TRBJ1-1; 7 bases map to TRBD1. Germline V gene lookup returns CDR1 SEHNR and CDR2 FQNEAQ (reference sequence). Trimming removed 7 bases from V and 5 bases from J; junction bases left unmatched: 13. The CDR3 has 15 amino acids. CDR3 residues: CASITLTGAETEAFF. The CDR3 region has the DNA TGTGCCAGCATCACCCTAACAGGGGCTGAGACTGAAGCTTTCTTT.

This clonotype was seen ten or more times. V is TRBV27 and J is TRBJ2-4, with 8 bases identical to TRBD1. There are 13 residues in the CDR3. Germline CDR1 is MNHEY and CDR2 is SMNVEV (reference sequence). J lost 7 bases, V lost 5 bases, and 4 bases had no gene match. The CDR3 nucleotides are TGTGCCAGCAGTGGACAGGGACCTAACATTCAGTACTTC. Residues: CASSGQGPNIQYF.

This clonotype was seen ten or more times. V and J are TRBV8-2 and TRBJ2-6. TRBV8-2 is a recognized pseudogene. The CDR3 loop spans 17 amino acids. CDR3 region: CGNFARITQSRANVLTF. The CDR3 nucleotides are TGTGGCAATTTTGCAAGGATAACACAAAGTCGGGCCAACGTCCTGACTTTC.